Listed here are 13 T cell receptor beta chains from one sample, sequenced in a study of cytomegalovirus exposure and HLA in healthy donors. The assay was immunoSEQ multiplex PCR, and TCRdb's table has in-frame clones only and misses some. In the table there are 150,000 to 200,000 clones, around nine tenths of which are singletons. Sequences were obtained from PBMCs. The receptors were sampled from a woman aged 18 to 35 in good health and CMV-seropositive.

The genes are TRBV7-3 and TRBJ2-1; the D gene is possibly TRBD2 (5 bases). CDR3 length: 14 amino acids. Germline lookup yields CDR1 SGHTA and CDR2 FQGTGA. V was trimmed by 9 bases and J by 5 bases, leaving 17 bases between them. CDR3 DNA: TGTGCCAGTACTCTTCACATGGGAGACAATGAGCAGTTCTTC. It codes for CASTLHMGDNEQFF.

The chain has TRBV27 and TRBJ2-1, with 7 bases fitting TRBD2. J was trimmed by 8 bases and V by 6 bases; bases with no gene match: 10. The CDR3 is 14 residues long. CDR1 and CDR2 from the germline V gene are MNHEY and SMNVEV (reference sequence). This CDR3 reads CASRNYNGGDEQFF. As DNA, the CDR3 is TGTGCCAGCAGAAACTATAATGGGGGGGATGAGCAGTTCTTC.

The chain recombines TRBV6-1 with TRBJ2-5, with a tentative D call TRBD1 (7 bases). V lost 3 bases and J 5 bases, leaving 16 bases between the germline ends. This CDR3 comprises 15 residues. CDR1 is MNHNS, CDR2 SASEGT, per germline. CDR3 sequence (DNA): TGTGCCAGCAGTGATTCTCGGACAGGAGGGGAGACCCAGTACTTC. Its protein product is CASSDSRTGGETQYF.

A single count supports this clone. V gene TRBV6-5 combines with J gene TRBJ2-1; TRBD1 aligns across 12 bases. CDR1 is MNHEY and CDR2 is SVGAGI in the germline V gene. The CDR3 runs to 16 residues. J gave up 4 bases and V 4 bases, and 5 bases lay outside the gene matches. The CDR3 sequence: CASSLAGQGAYNEQFF. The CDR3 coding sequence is TGTGCCAGCAGTTTAGCGGGACAGGGGGCATACAATGAGCAGTTCTTC.

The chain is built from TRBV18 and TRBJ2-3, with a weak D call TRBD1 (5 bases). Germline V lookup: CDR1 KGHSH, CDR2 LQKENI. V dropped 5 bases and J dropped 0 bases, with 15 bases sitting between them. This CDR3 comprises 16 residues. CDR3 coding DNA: TGTGCCAGCTCATGGATAAGGGGCACAAGCACAGATACGCAGTATTTT. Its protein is CASSWIRGTSTDTQYF.

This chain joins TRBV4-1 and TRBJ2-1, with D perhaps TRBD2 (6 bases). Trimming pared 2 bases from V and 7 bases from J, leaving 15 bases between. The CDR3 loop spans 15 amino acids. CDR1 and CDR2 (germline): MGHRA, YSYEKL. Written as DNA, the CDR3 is TGCGCCAGCAGCCAATTCGACAGCGCGGGGAATGAGCAGTTCTTC. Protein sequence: CASSQFDSAGNEQFF.

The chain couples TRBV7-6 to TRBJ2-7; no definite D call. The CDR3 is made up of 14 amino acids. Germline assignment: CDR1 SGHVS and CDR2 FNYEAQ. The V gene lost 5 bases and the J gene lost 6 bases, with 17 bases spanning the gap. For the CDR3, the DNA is TGTGCCAGCAGCCCTAGTCCTAGTATACGCGAGCAGTACTTC. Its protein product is CASSPSPSIREQYF.

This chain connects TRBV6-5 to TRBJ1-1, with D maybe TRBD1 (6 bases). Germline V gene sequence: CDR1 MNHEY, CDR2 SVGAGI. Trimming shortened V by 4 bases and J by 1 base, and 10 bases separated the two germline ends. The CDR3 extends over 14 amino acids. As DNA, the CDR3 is TGTGCCAGCAGTTCGACAGGACCGAACACTGAAGCTTTCTTT. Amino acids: CASSSTGPNTEAFF.

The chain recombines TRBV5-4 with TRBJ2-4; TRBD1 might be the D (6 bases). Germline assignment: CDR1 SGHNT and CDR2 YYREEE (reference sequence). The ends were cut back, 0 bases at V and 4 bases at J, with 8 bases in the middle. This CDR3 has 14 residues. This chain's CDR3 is CASSLEGVKNIQYF. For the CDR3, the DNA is TGTGCCAGCAGCTTGGAGGGGGTGAAAAACATTCAGTACTTC.

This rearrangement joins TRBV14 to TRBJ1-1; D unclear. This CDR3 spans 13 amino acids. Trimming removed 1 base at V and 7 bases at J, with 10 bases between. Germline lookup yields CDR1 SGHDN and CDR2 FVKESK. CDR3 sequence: CASSQVVVYEAFF. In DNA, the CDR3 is TGTGCCAGCAGCCAAGTTGTAGTATATGAAGCTTTCTTT. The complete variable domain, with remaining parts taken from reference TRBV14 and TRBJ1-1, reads EAGVTQFPSHSVIEKGQTVTLRCDPISGHDNLYWYRRVMGKEIKFLLHFVKESKQDESGMPNNRFLAERTGGTYSTLKVQPAELEDSGVYFCASSQVVVYEAFFGQGTRLTVV.

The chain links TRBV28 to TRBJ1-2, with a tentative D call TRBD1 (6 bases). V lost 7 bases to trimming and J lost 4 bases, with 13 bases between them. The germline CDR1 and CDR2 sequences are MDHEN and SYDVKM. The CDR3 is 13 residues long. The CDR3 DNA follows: TGTGCCAGCACAAACAGGGTCAGCTATGGCTACACCTTC. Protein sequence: CASTNRVSYGYTF.

In DNA, the CDR3 is TGTGCCAGCAGCTTCGAAGGGGTTGGTGGCTACACCTTC. As protein: CASSFEGVGGYTF. The chain uses TRBV7-2 and TRBJ1-2; a possible D gene is TRBD1 (5 bases). The CDR3 has 13 amino acids. Germline loops: CDR1 SGHTA, CDR2 FQGNSA. Trimming pared 3 bases from V and 7 bases from J, leaving 12 bases between. Variable domain in full (rest from reference TRBV7-2 and TRBJ1-2): GAGVSQSPSNKVTEKGKDVELRCDPISGHTALYWYRQSLGQGLEFLIYFQGNSAPDKSGLPSDRFSAERTGGSVSTLTIQRTQQEDSAVYLCASSFEGVGGYTFGSGTRLTVV.

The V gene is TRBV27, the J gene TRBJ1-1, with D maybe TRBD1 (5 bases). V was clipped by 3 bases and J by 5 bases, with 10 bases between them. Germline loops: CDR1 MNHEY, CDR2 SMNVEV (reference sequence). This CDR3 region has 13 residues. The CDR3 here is CASSFWGGTEAFF. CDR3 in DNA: TGTGCCAGCAGTTTTTGGGGGGGGACTGAAGCTTTCTTT.